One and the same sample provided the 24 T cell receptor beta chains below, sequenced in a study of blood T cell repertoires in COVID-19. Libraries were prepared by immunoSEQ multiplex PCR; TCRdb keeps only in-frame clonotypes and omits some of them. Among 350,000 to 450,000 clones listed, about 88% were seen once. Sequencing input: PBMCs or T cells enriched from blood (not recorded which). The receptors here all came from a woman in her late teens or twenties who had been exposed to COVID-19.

The CDR3 loop reads CASSQVEGLGTEAFF. The DNA for the CDR3 is TGTGCCAGCAGCCAAGTTGAGGGTCTGGGGACTGAAGCTTTCTTT. The J gene is TRBJ1-1, the V gene TRBV4-2; D gene unclear. With 1 base removed from V and 5 bases from J, the gap between germline ends came to 14 bases. The germline gives CDR1 LGHNA, CDR2 YNFKEQ. This CDR3 has 15 residues.

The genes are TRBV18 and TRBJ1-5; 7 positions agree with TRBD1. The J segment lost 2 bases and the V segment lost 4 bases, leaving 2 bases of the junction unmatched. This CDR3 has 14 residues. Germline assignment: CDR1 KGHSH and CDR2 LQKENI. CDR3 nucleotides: TGTGCCAGCTCACACAGGGGTGGCAATCAGCCCCAGCATTTT. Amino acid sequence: CASSHRGGNQPQHF.

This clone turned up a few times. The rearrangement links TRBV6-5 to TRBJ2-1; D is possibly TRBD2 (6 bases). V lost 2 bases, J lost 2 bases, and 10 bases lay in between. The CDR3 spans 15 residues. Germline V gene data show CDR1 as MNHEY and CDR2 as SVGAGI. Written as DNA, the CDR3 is TGTGCCAGCAGTTACGGTGGAGGGGCCTACAATGAGCAGTTCTTC. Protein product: CASSYGGGAYNEQFF.

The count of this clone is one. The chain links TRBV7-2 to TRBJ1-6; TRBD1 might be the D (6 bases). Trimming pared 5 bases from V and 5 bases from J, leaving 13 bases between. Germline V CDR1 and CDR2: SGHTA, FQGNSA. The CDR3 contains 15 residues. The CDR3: CASSLRQANNSPLHF. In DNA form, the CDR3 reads TGTGCCAGCAGCCTAAGACAGGCAAATAATTCACCCCTCCACTTT.

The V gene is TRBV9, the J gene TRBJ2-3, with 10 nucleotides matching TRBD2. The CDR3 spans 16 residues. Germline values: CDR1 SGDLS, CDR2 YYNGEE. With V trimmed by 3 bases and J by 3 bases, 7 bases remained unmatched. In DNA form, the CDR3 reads TGTGCCAGCAGCGAGGGGACTAGCGTGTTTACAGATACGCAGTATTTT. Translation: CASSEGTSVFTDTQYF.

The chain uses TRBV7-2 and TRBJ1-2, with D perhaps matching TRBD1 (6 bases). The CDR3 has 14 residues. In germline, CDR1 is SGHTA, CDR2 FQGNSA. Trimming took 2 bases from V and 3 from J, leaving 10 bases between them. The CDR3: CASSLTGWDYGYTF. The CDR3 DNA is TGTGCCAGCAGCTTAACAGGGTGGGACTATGGCTACACCTTC.

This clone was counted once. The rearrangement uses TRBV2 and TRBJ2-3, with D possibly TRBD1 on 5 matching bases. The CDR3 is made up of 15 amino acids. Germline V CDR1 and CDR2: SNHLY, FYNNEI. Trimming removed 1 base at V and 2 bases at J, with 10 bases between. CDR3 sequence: CASSEEGQITDTQYF. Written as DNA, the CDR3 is TGTGCCAGCAGTGAAGAGGGGCAAATCACAGATACGCAGTATTTT.

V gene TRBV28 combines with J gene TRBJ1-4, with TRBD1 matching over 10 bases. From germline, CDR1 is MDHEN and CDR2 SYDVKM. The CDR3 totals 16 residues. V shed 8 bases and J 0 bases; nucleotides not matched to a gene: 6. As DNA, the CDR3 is TGTGCCAGCTTGGGACAGGGGACTTCAACTAATGAAAAACTGTTTTTT. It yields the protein CASLGQGTSTNEKLFF.

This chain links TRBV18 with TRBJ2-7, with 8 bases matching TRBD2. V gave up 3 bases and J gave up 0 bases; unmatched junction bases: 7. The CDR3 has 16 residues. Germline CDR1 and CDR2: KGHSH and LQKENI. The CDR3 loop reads CASSPGSGDSSYEQYF. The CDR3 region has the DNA TGTGCCAGCTCACCGGGTAGCGGGGACTCCTCCTACGAGCAGTACTTC.

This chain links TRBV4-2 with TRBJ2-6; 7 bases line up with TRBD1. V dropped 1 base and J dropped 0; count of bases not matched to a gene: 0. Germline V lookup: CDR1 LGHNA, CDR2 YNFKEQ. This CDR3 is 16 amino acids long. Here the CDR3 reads CASSQGTGSGANVLTF. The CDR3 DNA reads TGTGCCAGCAGCCAAGGGACAGGCTCTGGGGCCAACGTCCTGACTTTC.

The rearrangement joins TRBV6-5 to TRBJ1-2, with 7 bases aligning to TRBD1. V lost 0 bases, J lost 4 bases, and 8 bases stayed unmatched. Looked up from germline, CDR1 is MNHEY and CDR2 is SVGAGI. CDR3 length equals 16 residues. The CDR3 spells CASSYSKSGTVYGYTF. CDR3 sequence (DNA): TGTGCCAGCAGTTACTCAAAATCCGGGACAGTCTATGGCTACACCTTC.

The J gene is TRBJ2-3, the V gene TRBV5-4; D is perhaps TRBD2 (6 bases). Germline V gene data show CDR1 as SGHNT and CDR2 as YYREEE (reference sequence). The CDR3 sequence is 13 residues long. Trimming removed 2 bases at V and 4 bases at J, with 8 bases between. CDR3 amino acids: CASSFRGADTQYF. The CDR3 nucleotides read TGTGCCAGCAGCTTCCGCGGGGCAGATACGCAGTATTTT. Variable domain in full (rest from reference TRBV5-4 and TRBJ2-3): ETGVTQSPTHLIKTRGQQVTLRCSSQSGHNTVSWYQQALGQGPQFIFQYYREEENGRGNFPPRFSGLQFPNYSSELNVNALELDDSALYLCASSFRGADTQYFGPGTRLTVL.

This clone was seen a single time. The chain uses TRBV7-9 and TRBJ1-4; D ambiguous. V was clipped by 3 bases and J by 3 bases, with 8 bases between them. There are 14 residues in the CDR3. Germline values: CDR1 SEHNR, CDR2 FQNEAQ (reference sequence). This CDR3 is CASSFSGPNEKLFF. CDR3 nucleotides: TGTGCCAGCAGCTTCAGCGGTCCTAATGAAAAACTGTTTTTT. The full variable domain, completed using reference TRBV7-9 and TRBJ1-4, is DTGVSQNPRHKITKRGQNVTFRCDPISEHNRLYWYRQTLGQGPEFLTYFQNEAQLEKSRLLSDRFSAERPKGSFSTLEIQRTEQGDSAMYLCASSFSGPNEKLFFGSGTQLSVL.

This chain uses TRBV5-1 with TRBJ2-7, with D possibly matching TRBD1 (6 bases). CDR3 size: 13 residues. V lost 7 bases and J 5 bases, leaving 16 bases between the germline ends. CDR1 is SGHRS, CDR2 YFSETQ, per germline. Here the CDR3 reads CASPRNEGDEQYF. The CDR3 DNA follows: TGCGCCAGCCCTAGGAACGAGGGGGACGAGCAGTACTTC.

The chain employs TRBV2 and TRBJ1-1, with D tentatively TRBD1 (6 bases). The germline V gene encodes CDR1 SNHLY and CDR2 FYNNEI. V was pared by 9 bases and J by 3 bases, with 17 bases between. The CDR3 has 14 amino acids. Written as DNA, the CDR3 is TGTGCCAGGGAGACAACAGGGCCGGACACTGAAGCTTTCTTT. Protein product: CARETTGPDTEAFF.

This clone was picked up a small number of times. The CDR3 is CASSMGPGYGYTF. The CDR3 DNA reads TGTGCCAGTAGTATGGGGCCGGGCTATGGCTACACCTTC. This sequence joins TRBV19 and TRBJ1-2, with D maybe TRBD1 (5 bases). The CDR3 loop spans 13 amino acids. Germline V CDR1 and CDR2: LNHDA, SQIVND (reference sequence). V lost 3 bases and J lost 4, with 9 bases in between.

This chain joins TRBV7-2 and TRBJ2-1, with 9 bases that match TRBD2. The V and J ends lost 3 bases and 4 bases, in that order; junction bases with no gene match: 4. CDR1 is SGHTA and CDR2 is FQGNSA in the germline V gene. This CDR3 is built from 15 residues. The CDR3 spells CASSFSGGGYNEQFF. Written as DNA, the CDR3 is TGTGCCAGCAGCTTTAGCGGGGGAGGTTACAATGAGCAGTTCTTC.

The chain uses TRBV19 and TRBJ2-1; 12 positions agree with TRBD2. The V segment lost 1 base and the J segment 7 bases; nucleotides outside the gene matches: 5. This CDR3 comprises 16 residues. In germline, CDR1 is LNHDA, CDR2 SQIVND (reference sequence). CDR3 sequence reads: CASSIVTSGSRNEQFF. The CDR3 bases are TGTGCCAGTAGTATAGTGACTAGCGGGAGCCGAAATGAGCAGTTCTTC.

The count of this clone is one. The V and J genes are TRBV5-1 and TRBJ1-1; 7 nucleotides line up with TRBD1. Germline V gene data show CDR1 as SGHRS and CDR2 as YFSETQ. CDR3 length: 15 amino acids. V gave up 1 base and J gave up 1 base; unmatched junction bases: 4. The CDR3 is CASSLTTGSNTEAFF. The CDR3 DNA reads TGCGCCAGCAGCTTGACGACAGGGTCGAACACTGAAGCTTTCTTT. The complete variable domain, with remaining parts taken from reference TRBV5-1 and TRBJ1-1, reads KAGVTQTPRYLIKTRGQQVTLSCSPISGHRSVSWYQQTPGQGLQFLFEYFSETQRNKGNFPGRFSGRQFSNSRSEMNVSTLELGDSALYLCASSLTTGSNTEAFFGQGTRLTVV.

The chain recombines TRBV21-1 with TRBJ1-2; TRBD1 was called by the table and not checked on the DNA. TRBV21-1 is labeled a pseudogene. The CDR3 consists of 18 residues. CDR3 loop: CATPVSGTGRDTNYGYTF. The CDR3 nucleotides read TGTGCCACCCCAGTGTCCGGGACAGGGAGGGATACTAACTATGGCTACACCTTC.

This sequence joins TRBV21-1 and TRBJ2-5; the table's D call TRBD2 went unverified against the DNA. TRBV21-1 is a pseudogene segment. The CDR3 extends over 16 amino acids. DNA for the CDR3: TGTGCCAGCCCCTCCCGGGCGGGACCAATTCAAGAGACCCAGTACTTC. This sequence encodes CASPSRAGPIQETQYF.

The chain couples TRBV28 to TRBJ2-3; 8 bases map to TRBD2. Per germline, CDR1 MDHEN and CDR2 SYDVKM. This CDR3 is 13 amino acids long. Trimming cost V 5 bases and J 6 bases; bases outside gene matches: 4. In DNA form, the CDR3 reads TGTGCCAGCAGTCGGGGGGGTAGCGATACGCAGTATTTT. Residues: CASSRGGSDTQYF.

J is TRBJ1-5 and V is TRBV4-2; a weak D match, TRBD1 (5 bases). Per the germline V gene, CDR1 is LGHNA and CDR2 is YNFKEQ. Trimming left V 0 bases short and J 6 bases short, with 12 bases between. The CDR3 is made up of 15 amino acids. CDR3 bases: TGTGCCAGCAGCCAAGATCCGCAGGGTGGTCAGCCCCAGCATTTT. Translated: CASSQDPQGGQPQHF.

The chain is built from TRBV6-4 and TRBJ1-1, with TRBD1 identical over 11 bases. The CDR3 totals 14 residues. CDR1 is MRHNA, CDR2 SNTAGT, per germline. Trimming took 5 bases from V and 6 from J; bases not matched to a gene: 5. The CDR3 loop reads CASSRTGGESEAFF. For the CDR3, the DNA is TGTGCCAGCAGTCGGACAGGGGGCGAATCTGAAGCTTTCTTT.